This T cell receptor beta chain was captured in a study of blood T cell repertoires in COVID-19 (TCRdb year 2020). Notes on the research overall: Collaborator samples came from the United States, Italy and Spain and covered acute and convalescent phases of COVID-19. Nearly every sample came with metadata listing a de-identified subject ID, COVID-19 status, age in years and sex. Where HLA class I and class II types were available, the types were taken from metadata supplied by the sample provider, not from assay-based typing. The samples were drawn from the first 160 participants of the ongoing ImmuneRACE study and from 1,254 subjects provided by 6 global collaborators. The prospective study material was composed of cDNA or gDNA derived from T cells, B-cell-depleted T cells, or PBMCs. The repertoires were made available in a free public database intended to serve as a resource for research on the immune response to SARS-CoV-2. Deeply sampled blood TCRbeta repertoires from subjects exposed to, actively infected with, or recovered from COVID-19 were included in the dataset. Study-wide findings and limitations: The quantity of clinical and demographic metadata differed by source and by participant and was supplied without curation.

A note on this clone: Its antigen is not yet known. No base qualities exist here, and no much larger clone lies one base off it.

Collaborating institutions collected whole blood in K2EDTA tubes following their own protocols. For TCRbeta analysis, collaborators shipped samples as frozen whole blood, isolated PBMCs, or DNA extracted from either of those sample types. TCRbeta CDR3 regions were amplified from genomic DNA using the immunoSEQ Assay, a bias-controlled multiplex PCR. The authors' pipeline ran thus. Within the assay, amplification of reference gene primers was used to estimate how many nucleated cells each sample contained. To quantify the absolute abundance of each unique TCRbeta CDR3 rearrangement, sequence reads were collapsed and filtered. Productive Simpson clonality was computed per sample as the square root of Simpson's diversity index over productive rearrangements. In TCRdb, the immuneACCESS table is reduced to in-frame sequences with V and J assigned. These tables do not hold every clone; where another copy was compared, an unresolved V gene accounts for under half, and the others remain unexplained. That table furnishes V, J and clone size, whereas the DNA furnished D and trimming. Present in this sample are about 140,000 clones, approximately 85% of which were seen just once. The biggest ten clones account for around 2.9% of the sample.

The germline V end is reduced by 3 bases and the J end by 7 bases; junction bases left unmatched: 14. The CDR3, cysteine through phenylalanine, is 19 amino acids long. The CDR3 DNA has 57 bases and is translated from base 1. CDR1 and CDR2 were assigned from the germline V gene as MDHEN and SYDVKM. The V and J segments used are TRBV28 and TRBJ2-1; the central 14 bases match TRBD2. The source of this sequence is a man aged 50 to 59 with acute or convalescent COVID-19. The sample was peripheral blood. The CDR3 protein: CASSFPGTSGSRIDNEQFF. The DNA sequence is given as TGTGCCAGCAGTTTCCCCGGGACTAGCGGGAGTAGGATTGATAATGAGCAGTTCTTC.